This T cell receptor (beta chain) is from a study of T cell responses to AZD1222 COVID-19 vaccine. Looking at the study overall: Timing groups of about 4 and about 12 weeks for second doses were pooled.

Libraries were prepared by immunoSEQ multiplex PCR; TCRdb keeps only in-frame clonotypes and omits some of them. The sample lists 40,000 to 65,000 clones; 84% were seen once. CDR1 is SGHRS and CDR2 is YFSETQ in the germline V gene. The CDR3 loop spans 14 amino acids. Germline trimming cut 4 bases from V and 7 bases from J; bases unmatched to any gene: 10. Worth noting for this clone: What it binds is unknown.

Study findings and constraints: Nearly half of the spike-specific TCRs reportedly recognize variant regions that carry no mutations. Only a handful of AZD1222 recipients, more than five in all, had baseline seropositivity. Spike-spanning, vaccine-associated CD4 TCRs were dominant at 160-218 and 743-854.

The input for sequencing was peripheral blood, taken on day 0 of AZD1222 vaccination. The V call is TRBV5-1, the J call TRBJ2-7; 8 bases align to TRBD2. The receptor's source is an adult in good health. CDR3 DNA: TGCGCCAGCAGCGGACTAGCTACGGGCGGGGAGCAGTACTTC. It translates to CASSGLATGGEQYF. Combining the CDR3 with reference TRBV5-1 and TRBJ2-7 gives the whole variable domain KAGVTQTPRYLIKTRGQQVTLSCSPISGHRSVSWYQQTPGQGLQFLFEYFSETQRNKGNFPGRFSGRQFSNSRSEMNVSTLELGDSALYLCASSGLATGGEQYFGPGTRLTVT.